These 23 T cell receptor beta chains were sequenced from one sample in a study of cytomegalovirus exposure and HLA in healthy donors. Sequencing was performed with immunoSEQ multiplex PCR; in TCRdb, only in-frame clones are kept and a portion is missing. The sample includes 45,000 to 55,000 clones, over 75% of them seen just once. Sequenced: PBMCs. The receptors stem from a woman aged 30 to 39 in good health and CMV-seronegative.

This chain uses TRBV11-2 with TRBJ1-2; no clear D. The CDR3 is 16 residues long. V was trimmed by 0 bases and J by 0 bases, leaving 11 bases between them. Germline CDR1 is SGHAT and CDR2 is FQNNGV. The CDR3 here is CASSLDLAGTNYGYTF. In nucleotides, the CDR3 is TGTGCCAGCAGCTTAGATCTGGCGGGGACTAACTATGGCTACACCTTC.

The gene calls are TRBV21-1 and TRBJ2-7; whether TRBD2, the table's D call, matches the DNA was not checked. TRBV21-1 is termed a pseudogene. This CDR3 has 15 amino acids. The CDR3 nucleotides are TGTGCCAGCAGCAATTTAATAGTGGTCCCCTACGAGCAGTACTTC. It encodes CASSNLIVVPYEQYF.

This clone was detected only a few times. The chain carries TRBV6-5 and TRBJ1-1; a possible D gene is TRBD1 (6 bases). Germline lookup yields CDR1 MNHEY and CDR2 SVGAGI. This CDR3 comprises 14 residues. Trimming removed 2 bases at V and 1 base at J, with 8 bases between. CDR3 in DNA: TGTGCCAGCAGTTACGACAGGACGAACACTGAAGCTTTCTTT. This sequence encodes CASSYDRTNTEAFF.

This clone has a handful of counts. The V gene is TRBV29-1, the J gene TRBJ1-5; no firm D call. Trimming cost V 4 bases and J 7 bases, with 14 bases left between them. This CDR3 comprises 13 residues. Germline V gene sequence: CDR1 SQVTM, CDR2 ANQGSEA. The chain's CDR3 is CSVVGRVGQPQHF. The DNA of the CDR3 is TGCAGCGTTGTTGGGAGGGTAGGGCAGCCCCAGCATTTT.

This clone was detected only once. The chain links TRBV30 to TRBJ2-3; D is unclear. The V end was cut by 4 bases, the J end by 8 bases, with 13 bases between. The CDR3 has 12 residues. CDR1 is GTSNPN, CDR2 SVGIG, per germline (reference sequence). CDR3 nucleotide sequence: TGTGCCTGGACCCCCGAATCGGGTACGCAGTATTTT. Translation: CAWTPESGTQYF.

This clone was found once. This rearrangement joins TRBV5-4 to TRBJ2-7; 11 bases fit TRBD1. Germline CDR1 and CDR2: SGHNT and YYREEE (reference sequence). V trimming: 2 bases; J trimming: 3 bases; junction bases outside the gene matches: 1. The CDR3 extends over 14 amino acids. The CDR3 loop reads CASSFGTGGYEQYF. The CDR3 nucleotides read TGTGCCAGCAGCTTTGGGACAGGGGGCTACGAGCAGTACTTC.

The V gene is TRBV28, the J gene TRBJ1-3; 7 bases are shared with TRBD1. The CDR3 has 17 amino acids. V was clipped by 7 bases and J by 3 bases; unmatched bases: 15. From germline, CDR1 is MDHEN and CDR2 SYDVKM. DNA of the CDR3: TGTGCCAGCACTTCTGGGAGTGGGTACAGGGGTGGAAACACCATATATTTT. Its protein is CASTSGSGYRGGNTIYF.

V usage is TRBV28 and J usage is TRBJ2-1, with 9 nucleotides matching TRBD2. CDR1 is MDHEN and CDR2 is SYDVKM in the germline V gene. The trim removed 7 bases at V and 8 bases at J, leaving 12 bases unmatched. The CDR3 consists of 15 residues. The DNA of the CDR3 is TGTGCCAGCATGGTCACAGCGGGGGGAAGGGATGAGCAGTTCTTC. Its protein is CASMVTAGGRDEQFF.

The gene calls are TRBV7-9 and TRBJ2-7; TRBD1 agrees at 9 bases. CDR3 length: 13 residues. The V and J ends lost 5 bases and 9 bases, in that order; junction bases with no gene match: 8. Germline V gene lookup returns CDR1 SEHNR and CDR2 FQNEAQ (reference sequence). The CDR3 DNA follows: TGTGCCAGCAGCCCTGGACAGGGGTCAGTGCAGTACTTC. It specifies CASSPGQGSVQYF.

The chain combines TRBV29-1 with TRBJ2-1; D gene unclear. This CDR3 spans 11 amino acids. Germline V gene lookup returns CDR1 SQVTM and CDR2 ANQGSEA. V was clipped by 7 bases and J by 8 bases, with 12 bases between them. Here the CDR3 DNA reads TGCAGCGGGCTAGTGTCCTATGAGCAGTTCTTC. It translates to CSGLVSYEQFF.

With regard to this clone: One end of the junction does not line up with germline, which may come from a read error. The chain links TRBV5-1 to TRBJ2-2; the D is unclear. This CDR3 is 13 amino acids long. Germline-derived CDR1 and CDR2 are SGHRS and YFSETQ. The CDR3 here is CASSLVNNGELFF. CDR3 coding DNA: TGCGCCAGCAGCTTGGTAAACAACGGGGAGCTGTTTTTT.

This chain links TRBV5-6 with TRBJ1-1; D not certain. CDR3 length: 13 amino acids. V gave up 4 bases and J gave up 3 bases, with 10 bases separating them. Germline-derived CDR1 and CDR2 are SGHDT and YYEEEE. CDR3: CASSPGVYTEAFF. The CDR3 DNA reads TGTGCCAGCAGCCCCGGAGTTTACACTGAAGCTTTCTTT.

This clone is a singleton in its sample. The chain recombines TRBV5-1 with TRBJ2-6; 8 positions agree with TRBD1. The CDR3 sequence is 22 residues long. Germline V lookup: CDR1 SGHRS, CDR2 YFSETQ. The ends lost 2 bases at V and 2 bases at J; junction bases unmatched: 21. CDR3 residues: CASSFRDLYGQGRHPGANVLTF. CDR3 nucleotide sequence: TGCGCCAGCAGCTTCCGTGACCTTTATGGACAGGGACGGCATCCTGGGGCCAACGTCCTGACTTTC.

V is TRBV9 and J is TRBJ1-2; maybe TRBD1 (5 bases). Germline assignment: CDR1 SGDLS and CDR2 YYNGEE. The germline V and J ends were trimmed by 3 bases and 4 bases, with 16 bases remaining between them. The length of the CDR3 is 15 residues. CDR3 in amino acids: CASSARGGRVYGYTF. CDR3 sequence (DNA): TGTGCCAGCAGCGCCCGCGGGGGACGGGTCTATGGCTACACCTTC. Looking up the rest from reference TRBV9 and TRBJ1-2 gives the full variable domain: DSGVTQTPKHLITATGQRVTLRCSPRSGDLSVYWYQQSLDQGLQFLIQYYNGEERAKGNILERFSAQQFPDLHSELNLSSLELGDSALYFCASSARGGRVYGYTFGSGTRLTVV.

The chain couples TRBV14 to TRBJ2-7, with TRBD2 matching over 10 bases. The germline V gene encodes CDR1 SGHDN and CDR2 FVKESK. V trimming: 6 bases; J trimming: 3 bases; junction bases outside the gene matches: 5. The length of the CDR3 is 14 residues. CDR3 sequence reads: CASSSGLAHYEQYF. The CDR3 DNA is TGTGCCAGCAGTTCGGGACTAGCGCACTACGAGCAGTACTTC. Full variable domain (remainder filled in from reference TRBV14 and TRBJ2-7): EAGVTQFPSHSVIEKGQTVTLRCDPISGHDNLYWYRRVMGKEIKFLLHFVKESKQDESGMPNNRFLAERTGGTYSTLKVQPAELEDSGVYFCASSSGLAHYEQYFGPGTRLTVT.

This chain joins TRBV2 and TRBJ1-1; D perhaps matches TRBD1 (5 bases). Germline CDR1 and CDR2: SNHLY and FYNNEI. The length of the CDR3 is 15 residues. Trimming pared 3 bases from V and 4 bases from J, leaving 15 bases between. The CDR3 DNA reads TGTGCCAGCAGTGACGAAAAGACAGTTTCCACTGAAGCTTTCTTT. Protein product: CASSDEKTVSTEAFF.

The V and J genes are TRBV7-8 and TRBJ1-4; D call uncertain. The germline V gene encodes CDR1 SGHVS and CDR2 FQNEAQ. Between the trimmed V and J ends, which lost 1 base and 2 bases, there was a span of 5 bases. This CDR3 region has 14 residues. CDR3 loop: CASSLGATNEKLFF. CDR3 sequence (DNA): TGTGCCAGCAGCTTAGGAGCTACTAATGAAAAACTGTTTTTT.

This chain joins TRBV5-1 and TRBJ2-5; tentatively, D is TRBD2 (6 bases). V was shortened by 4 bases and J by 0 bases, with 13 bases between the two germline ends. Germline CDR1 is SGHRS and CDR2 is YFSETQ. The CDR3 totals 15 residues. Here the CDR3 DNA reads TGCGCCAGCAGCCCCTGGGCTAGCGACCAAGAGACCCAGTACTTC. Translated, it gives CASSPWASDQETQYF.

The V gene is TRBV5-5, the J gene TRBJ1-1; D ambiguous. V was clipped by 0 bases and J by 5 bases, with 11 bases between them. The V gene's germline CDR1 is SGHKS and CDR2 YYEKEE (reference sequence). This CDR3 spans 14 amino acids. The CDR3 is CASSLDPGGTEAFF. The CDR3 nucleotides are TGTGCCAGCAGCTTGGATCCGGGAGGTACTGAAGCTTTCTTT.

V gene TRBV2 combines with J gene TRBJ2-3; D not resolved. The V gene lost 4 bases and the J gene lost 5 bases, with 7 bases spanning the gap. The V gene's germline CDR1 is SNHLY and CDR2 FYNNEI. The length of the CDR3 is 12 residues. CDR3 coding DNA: TGTGCCAGCAGTGGCGGCTTAGATACGCAGTATTTT. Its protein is CASSGGLDTQYF. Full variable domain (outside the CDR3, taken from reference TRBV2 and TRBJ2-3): EPEVTQTPSHQVTQMGQEVILRCVPISNHLYFYWYRQILGQKVEFLVSFYNNEISEKSEIFDDQFSVERPDGSNFTLKIRSTKLEDSAMYFCASSGGLDTQYFGPGTRLTVL.

For the CDR3, the DNA is TGTGCCAGCAGCATGGGACAGGGGGCTCCAACGCAGTATTTT. Its translation: CASSMGQGAPTQYF. The rearrangement links TRBV27 to TRBJ2-3; 12 bases line up with TRBD1. Germline CDR1 reads MNHEY; CDR2 reads SMNVEV (reference sequence). This CDR3 is built from 14 residues. The J segment lost 9 bases and the V segment lost 6 bases, leaving 7 bases of the junction unmatched.

CDR3 sequence (DNA): TGTGCCAGCAGCCAAGAGTTAGCTAACTATGGCTACACCTTC. It specifies CASSQELANYGYTF. This chain joins TRBV14 and TRBJ1-2; D uncertain. The CDR3 length is 14 residues. With 0 bases removed from V and 0 bases from J, the gap between germline ends came to 5 bases. In germline, CDR1 is SGHDN, CDR2 FVKESK.

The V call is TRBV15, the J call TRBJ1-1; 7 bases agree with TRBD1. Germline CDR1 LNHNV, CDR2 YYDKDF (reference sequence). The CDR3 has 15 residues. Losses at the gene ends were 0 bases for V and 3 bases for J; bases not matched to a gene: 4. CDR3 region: CATSRDLGGYTEAFF. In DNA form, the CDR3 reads TGTGCCACCAGCAGAGATTTAGGGGGCTACACTGAAGCTTTCTTT.